This T cell receptor (beta chain) was sequenced during a study of cytotoxic CD8 clonotypes in ibrutinib-treated CLL. The repertoire was sequenced with immunoSEQ multiplex PCR; TCRdb's copy has only in-frame clones and lacks some. The sample includes tens of thousands of clones, more than 65% of them seen just once. Trimming took off 5 bases at V and 3 bases at J, with 14 bases between the two ends. Per the germline V gene, CDR1 is GTSNPN and CDR2 is SVGIG (reference sequence). This CDR3 is built from 13 residues. Sample: PBMCs, taken after 24 months of ibrutinib treatment. The TCR originated in a human donor with chronic lymphocytic leukemia. This rearrangement joins TRBV30 to TRBJ2-7; perhaps TRBD1 as D (6 bases). This CDR3 reads CAWRPQGNYEQYF. The CDR3 coding sequence is TGTGCCTGGCGCCCACAGGGAAACTACGAGCAGTACTTC. Together with reference TRBV30 and TRBJ2-7, the CDR3 gives the full variable domain: SQTIHQWPATLVQPVGSPLSLECTVEGTSNPNLYWYRQAAGRGLQLLFYSVGIGQISSEVPQNLSASRPQDRQFILSSKKLLLSDSGFYLCAWRPQGNYEQYFGPGTRLTVT.